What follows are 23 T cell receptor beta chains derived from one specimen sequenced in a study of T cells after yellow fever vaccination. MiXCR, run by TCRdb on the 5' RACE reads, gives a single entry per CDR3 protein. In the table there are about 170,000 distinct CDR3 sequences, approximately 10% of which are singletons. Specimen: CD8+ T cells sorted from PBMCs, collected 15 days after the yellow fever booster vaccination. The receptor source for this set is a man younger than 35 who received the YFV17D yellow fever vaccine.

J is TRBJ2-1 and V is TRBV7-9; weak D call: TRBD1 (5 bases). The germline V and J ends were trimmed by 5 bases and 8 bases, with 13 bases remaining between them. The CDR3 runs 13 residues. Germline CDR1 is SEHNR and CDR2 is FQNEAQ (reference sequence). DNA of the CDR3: TGTGCCAGCAGCCCCAAGGGGATGGATGAGCAGTTCTTC. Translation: CASSPKGMDEQFF.

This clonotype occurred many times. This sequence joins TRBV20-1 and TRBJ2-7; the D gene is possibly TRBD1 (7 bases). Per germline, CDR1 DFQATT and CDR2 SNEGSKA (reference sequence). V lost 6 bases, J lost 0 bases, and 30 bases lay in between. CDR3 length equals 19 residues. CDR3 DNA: TGCAGTGCGGACTATCGGGGACAGCACCCGATCCGCGACTCCTACGAGCAGTACTTC. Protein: CSADYRGQHPIRDSYEQYF.

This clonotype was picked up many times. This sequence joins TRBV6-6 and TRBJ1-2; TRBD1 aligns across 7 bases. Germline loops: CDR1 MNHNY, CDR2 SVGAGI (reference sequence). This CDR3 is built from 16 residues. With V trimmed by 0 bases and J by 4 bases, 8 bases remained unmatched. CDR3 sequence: CASSYSLQGPGYGYTF. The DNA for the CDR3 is TGTGCCAGCAGTTACTCACTACAGGGGCCGGGCTATGGCTACACCTTC.

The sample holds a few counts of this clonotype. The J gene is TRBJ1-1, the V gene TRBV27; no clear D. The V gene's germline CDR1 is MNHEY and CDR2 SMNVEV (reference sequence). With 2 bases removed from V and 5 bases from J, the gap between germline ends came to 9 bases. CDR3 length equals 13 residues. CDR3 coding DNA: TGTGCCAGCAGTTTAATAGGTAGGACTGAAGCTTTCTTT. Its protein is CASSLIGRTEAFF.

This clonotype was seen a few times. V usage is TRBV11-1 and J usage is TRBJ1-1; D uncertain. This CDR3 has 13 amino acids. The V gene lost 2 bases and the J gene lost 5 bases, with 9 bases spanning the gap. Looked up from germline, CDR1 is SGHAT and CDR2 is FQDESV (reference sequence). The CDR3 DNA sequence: TGTGCCAGCAGCTTAACCGGGTGGACTGAAGCTTTCTTT. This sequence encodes CASSLTGWTEAFF.

The CDR3 is CASSPGASVGRASNQPQHF. CDR3 nucleotide sequence: TGCGCCAGCAGCCCAGGGGCGAGTGTGGGGAGGGCTAGCAATCAGCCCCAGCATTTT. The rearrangement links TRBV4-3 to TRBJ1-5; possible D gene TRBD1, 6 bases. This CDR3 is built from 19 residues. CDR1 is LGHNA, CDR2 YSLEER, per germline. Trimming left V 4 bases short and J 0 bases short, with 22 bases between.

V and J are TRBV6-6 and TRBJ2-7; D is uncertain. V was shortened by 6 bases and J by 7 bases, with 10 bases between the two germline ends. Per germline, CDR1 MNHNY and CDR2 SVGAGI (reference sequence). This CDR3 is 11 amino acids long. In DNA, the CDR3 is TGTGCCAGCAGAGAGAGTTATGAGCAGTACTTC. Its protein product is CASRESYEQYF.

This CDR3 reads CASSPETSGTDTQYF. The CDR3 DNA reads TGTGCCAGCTCACCAGAGACTAGCGGAACAGATACGCAGTATTTT. V gene TRBV18 combines with J gene TRBJ2-3, with TRBD2 matching 9 bases. The CDR3 runs 15 residues. The germline CDR1 and CDR2 sequences are KGHSH and LQKENI. The V segment lost 2 bases and the J segment 3 bases; nucleotides outside the gene matches: 3.

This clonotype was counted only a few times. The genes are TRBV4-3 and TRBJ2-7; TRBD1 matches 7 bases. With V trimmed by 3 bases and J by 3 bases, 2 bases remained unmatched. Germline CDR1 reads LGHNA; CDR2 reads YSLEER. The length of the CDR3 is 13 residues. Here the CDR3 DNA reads TGCGCCAGCAGCCAGGACAGGCTCTACGAGCAGTACTTC. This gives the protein CASSQDRLYEQYF.

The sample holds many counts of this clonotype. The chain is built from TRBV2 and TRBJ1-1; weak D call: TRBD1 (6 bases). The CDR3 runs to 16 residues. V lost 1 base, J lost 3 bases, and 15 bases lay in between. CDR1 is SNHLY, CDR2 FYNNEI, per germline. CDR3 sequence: CASSEGQGPLDTEAFF. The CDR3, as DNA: TGTGCCAGCAGTGAAGGGCAGGGGCCCTTGGACACTGAAGCTTTCTTT.

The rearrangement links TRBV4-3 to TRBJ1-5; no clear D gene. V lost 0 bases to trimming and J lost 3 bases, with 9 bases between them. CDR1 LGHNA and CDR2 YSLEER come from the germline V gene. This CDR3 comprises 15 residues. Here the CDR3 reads CASSQDRAVNQPQHF. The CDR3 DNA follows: TGCGCCAGCAGCCAAGATAGGGCAGTCAATCAGCCCCAGCATTTT.

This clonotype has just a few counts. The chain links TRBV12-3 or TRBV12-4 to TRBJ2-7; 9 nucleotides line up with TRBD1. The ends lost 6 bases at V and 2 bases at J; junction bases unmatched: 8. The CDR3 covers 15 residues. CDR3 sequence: CASSKGQGPTYEQYF. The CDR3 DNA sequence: TGTGCCAGCAGCAAGGGACAGGGTCCGACCTACGAGCAGTACTTC.

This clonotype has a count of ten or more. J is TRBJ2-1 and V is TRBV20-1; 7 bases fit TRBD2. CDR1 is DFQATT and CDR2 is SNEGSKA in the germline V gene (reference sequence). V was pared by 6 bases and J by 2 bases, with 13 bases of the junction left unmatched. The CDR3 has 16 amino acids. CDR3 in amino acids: CSAGSREGKTYNEQFF. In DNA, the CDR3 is TGCAGTGCGGGCTCCAGGGAGGGGAAAACCTACAATGAGCAGTTCTTC.

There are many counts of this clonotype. CDR3 loop: CASSTRTGRPQETQYF. The CDR3 DNA follows: TGTGCCAGCAGCACGAGGACAGGGAGGCCCCAAGAGACCCAGTACTTC. The rearrangement uses TRBV12-3 or TRBV12-4 and TRBJ2-5, with 8 bases fitting TRBD1. The CDR3 consists of 16 residues. The trim removed 6 bases at V and 1 base at J, leaving 10 bases unmatched.

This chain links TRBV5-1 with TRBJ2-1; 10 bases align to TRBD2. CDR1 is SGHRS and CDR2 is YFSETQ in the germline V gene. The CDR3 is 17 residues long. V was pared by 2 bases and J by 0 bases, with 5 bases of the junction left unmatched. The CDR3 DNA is TGCGCCAGCAGCTTATACCCTAGCGGGGGCTCCTACAATGAGCAGTTCTTC. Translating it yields CASSLYPSGGSYNEQFF.

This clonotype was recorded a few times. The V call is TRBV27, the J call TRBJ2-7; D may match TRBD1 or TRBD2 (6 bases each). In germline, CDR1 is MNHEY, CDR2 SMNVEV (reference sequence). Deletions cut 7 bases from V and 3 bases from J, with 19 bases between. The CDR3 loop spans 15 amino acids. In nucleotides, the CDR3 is TGTGCCAGCAAAGTGGGGGGCGGGACGGGCTACGAGCAGTACTTC. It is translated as CASKVGGGTGYEQYF.

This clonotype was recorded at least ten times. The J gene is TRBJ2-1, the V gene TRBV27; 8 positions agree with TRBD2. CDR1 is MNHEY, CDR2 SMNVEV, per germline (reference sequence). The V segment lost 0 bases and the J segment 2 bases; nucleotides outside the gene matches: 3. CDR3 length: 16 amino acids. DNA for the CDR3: TGTGCCAGCAGTTTATCTAGCGGGGACACCTACAATGAGCAGTTCTTC. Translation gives CASSLSSGDTYNEQFF.

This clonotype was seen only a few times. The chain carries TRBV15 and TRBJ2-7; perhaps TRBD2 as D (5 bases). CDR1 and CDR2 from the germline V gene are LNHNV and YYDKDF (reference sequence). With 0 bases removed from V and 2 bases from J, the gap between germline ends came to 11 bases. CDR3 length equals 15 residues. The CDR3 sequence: CATSREGGLAYEQYF. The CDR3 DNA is TGTGCCACCAGCAGAGAAGGCGGGTTGGCCTACGAGCAGTACTTC.

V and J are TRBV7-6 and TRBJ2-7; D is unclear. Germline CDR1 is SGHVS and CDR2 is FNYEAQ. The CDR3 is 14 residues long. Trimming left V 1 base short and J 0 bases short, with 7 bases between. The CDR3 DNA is TGTGCCAGCAGCTTAGGTCCAGGCTCCTACGAGCAGTACGTC. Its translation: CASSLGPGSYEQYV.

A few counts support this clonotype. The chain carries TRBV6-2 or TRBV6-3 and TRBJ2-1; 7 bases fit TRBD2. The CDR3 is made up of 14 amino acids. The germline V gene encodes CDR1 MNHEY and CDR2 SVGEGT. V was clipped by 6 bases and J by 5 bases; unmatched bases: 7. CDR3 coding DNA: TGTGCCAGCAGAGAGCGGGGATGGCACAATGAGCAGTTCTTC. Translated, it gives CASRERGWHNEQFF.

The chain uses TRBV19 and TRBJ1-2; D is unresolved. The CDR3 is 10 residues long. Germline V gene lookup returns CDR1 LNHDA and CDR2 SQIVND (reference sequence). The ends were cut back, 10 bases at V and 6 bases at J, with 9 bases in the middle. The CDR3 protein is CATKGHGYTF. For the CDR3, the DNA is TGTGCCACGAAAGGTCATGGCTACACCTTC. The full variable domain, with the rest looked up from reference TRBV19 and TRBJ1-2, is DGGITQSPKYLFRKEGQNVTLSCEQNLNHDAMYWYRQDPGQGLRLIYYSQIVNDFQKGDIAEGYSVSREKKESFPLTVTSAQKNPTAFYLCATKGHGYTFGSGTRLTVV.

CDR3: CATSDIPGEAGELFF. Written as DNA, the CDR3 is TGTGCCACCAGTGATATTCCAGGGGAGGCCGGGGAGCTGTTTTTT. The chain uses TRBV24-1 and TRBJ2-2; TRBD1 or TRBD2 may be the D gene (6 bases each). The CDR3 contains 15 residues. CDR1 and CDR2 (germline): KGHDR, SFDVKD. Trimming removed 3 bases at V and 6 bases at J, with 13 bases between.

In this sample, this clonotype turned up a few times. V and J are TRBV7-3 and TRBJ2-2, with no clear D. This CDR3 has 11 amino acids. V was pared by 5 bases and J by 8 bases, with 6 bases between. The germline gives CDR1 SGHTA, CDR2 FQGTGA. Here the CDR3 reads CASSISGELFF. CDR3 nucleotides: TGTGCCAGCAGCATCTCTGGGGAGCTGTTTTTT. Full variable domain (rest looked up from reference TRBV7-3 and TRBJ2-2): GAGVSQTPSNKVTEKGKYVELRCDPISGHTALYWYRQSLGQGPEFLIYFQGTGAADDSGLPNDRFFAVRPEGSVSTLKIQRTERGDSAVYLCASSISGELFFGEGSRLTVL.